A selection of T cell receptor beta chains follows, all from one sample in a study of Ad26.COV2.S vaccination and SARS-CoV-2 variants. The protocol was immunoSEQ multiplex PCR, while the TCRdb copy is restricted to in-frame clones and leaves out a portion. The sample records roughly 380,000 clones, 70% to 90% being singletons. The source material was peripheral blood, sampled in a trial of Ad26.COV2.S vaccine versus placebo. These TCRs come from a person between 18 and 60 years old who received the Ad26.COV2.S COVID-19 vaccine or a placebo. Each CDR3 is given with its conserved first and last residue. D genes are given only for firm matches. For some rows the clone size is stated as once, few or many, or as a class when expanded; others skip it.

CDR3 protein: CASSSRPDRGEKLFF
CDR3 DNA: TGTGCCAGCAGTAGTCGTCCTGACAGGGGTGAAAAACTGTTTTTT
V gene: TRBV6-5
J gene: TRBJ1-4
D gene: TRBD1
clone size: -

CDR3 protein: CASSPGLDQETQYF
CDR3 DNA: TGTGCCAGCAGCCCCGGACTAGACCAAGAGACCCAGTACTTC
V gene: TRBV7-9
J gene: TRBJ2-5
D gene: TRBD2
clone size: -

CDR3 protein: CASSYSGRRPDTQYF
CDR3 DNA: TGTGCCAGCAGTTACTCGGGCAGGAGGCCAGACACGCAGTATTTT
V gene: TRBV6-2/TRBV6-3
J gene: TRBJ2-3
D gene: -
clone size: -

CDR3 protein: CAISESYNEQFF
CDR3 DNA: TGTGCCATCAGTGAGTCTTACAATGAGCAGTTCTTC
V gene: TRBV10-3
J gene: TRBJ2-1
D gene: -
clone size: -

CDR3 protein: CASSLFSAGDGTEAFF
CDR3 DNA: TGTGCCAGCAGTTTATTCAGCGCAGGGGACGGCACTGAAGCTTTCTTT
V gene: TRBV28
J gene: TRBJ1-1
D gene: -
clone size: -

CDR3 protein: CAWSATGASGAFF
CDR3 DNA: TGTGCCTGGAGTGCTACAGGGGCTTCGGGAGCTTTCTTT
V gene: TRBV30
J gene: TRBJ1-1
D gene: TRBD1
clone size: -

CDR3 protein: CASRPGQGGNEQYF
CDR3 DNA: TGTGCCAGCAGACCGGGACAGGGGGGCAACGAGCAGTACTTC
V gene: TRBV27
J gene: TRBJ2-7
D gene: TRBD1
clone size: -

CDR3 protein: CASSLLRREEQFF
CDR3 DNA: TGTGCCAGCAGCTTACTACGTCGAGAGGAGCAGTTCTTC
V gene: TRBV7-2
J gene: TRBJ2-1
D gene: -
clone size: -

CDR3 protein: CASSLGQGASGYTF
CDR3 DNA: TGTGCCAGCAGCTTAGGACAGGGGGCTAGTGGCTACACCTTC
V gene: TRBV7-9
J gene: TRBJ1-2
D gene: TRBD1
clone size: -

CDR3 protein: CASSQAGDFDGYTF
CDR3 DNA: TGTGCCAGTAGTCAGGCGGGGGACTTCGACGGCTACACCTTC
V gene: TRBV19
J gene: TRBJ1-2
D gene: -
clone size: -

CDR3 protein: CASSQVPGTSYLGQYF
CDR3 DNA: TGCGCCAGCAGCCAAGTGCCCGGGACTAGCTACCTCGGGCAGTACTTC
V gene: TRBV4-3
J gene: TRBJ2-7
D gene: TRBD2
clone size: -

CDR3 protein: CASSYRPPGRSNYGYTF
CDR3 DNA: TGTGCCAGCAGTTACCGACCTCCTGGACGCTCTAACTATGGCTACACCTTC
V gene: TRBV6-2/TRBV6-3
J gene: TRBJ1-2
D gene: -
clone size: -

CDR3 protein: CASSVGQDSLAGATGELFF
CDR3 DNA: TGTGCCAGCAGCGTAGGTCAGGACTCCCTAGCGGGGGCGACCGGGGAGCTGTTTTTT
V gene: TRBV9
J gene: TRBJ2-2
D gene: TRBD2
clone size: -

CDR3 protein: CASSLSPTYEQYF
CDR3 DNA: TGTGCCAGCAGCTTAAGCCCTACCTACGAGCAGTACTTC
V gene: TRBV7-3
J gene: TRBJ2-7
D gene: -
clone size: -

CDR3 protein: CASSPNGVADTQYF
CDR3 DNA: TGTGCCAGCAGCCCGAATGGGGTGGCAGATACGCAGTATTTT
V gene: TRBV7-2
J gene: TRBJ2-3
D gene: -
clone size: -

CDR3 protein: CASCPAGQEAFF
CDR3 DNA: TGTGCCAGCTGCCCCGCCGGACAGGAAGCTTTCTTT
V gene: TRBV5-5
J gene: TRBJ1-1
D gene: -
clone size: -

CDR3 protein: CASTETTGQNNEQFF
CDR3 DNA: TGTGCCAGCACCGAAACGACGGGCCAGAACAATGAGCAGTTCTTC
V gene: TRBV7-6
J gene: TRBJ2-1
D gene: -
clone size: -

CDR3 protein: CASSPSGLGQPQHF
CDR3 DNA: TGCGCCAGCAGCCCTAGCGGGTTAGGGCAGCCCCAGCATTTT
V gene: TRBV5-1
J gene: TRBJ1-5
D gene: -
clone size: -

CDR3 protein: CASSLRPGGDSPLHF
CDR3 DNA: TGCGCCAGCAGCTTGCGGCCCGGGGGGGATTCACCCCTCCACTTT
V gene: TRBV5-1
J gene: TRBJ1-6
D gene: -
clone size: -

CDR3 protein: CASSAGAGVTEAFF
CDR3 DNA: TGTGCCAGCTCAGCTGGGGCGGGGGTCACTGAAGCTTTCTTT
V gene: TRBV18
J gene: TRBJ1-1
D gene: -
clone size: -

CDR3 protein: CASSLTQGASYNEQFF
CDR3 DNA: TGCGCCAGCAGCTTGACACAGGGGGCTTCCTACAATGAGCAGTTCTTC
V gene: TRBV5-1
J gene: TRBJ2-1
D gene: TRBD1
clone size: -

CDR3 protein: CASSYGGTEAFF
CDR3 DNA: TGTGCCAGCAGTTACGGGGGGACTGAAGCTTTCTTT
V gene: TRBV6-6
J gene: TRBJ1-1
D gene: -
clone size: -

CDR3 protein: CASSYSWAGASTDTQYF
CDR3 DNA: TGTGCCAGCAGTTACTCGTGGGCGGGGGCGAGCACAGATACGCAGTATTTT
V gene: TRBV6-2/TRBV6-3
J gene: TRBJ2-3
D gene: -
clone size: -

CDR3 protein: CASSLGGGRVVSYEQYF
CDR3 DNA: TGTGCCAGCAGCTTAGGAGGGGGCCGGGTCGTCTCCTACGAGCAGTACTTC
V gene: TRBV11-2
J gene: TRBJ2-7
D gene: TRBD1
clone size: -

CDR3 protein: CASSLAPGRNTEAFF
CDR3 DNA: TGTGCCAGCAGCTTGGCTCCAGGCAGGAACACTGAAGCTTTCTTT
V gene: TRBV5-6
J gene: TRBJ1-1
D gene: -
clone size: -

CDR3 protein: CATSLTGVIGELFF
CDR3 DNA: TGTGCCACCTCACTTACGGGGGTAATCGGGGAGCTGTTTTTT
V gene: TRBV6-1
J gene: TRBJ2-2
D gene: -
clone size: -

CDR3 protein: CASSRRDRVNNQPQHF
CDR3 DNA: TGTGCCAGCAGCCGCCGGGACAGGGTCAACAATCAGCCCCAGCATTTT
V gene: TRBV11-2
J gene: TRBJ1-5
D gene: TRBD1
clone size: -

CDR3 protein: CASRDRAAGDTQYF
CDR3 DNA: TGTGCCAGTCGGGACAGGGCAGCAGGAGATACGCAGTATTTT
V gene: TRBV6-5
J gene: TRBJ2-3
D gene: TRBD1
clone size: -

CDR3 protein: CASSRLRQETQYF
CDR3 DNA: TGTGCCAGCAGCCGTCTAAGGCAAGAGACCCAGTACTTC
V gene: TRBV7-2
J gene: TRBJ2-5
D gene: -
clone size: -

CDR3 protein: CASSLEGQGRTEQFF
CDR3 DNA: TGCGCCAGCAGCTTGGAAGGACAGGGCCGTACTGAGCAGTTCTTC
V gene: TRBV5-1
J gene: TRBJ2-1
D gene: TRBD1
clone size: -

CDR3 protein: CASSVEVAGGLHDEQFF
CDR3 DNA: TGTGCCAGCAGCGTAGAGGTAGCGGGGGGATTACATGATGAGCAGTTCTTC
V gene: TRBV9
J gene: TRBJ2-1
D gene: TRBD2
clone size: -

CDR3 protein: CASSQIQRHYEQYF
CDR3 DNA: TGTGCCAGCAGCCAAATACAAAGACACTACGAGCAGTACTTC
V gene: TRBV5-4
J gene: TRBJ2-7
D gene: -
clone size: -

CDR3 protein: CASSQAIQGNTEAFF
CDR3 DNA: TGCGCCAGCAGCCAAGCCATCCAGGGGAACACTGAAGCTTTCTTT
V gene: TRBV4-1
J gene: TRBJ1-1
D gene: -
clone size: once

CDR3 protein: CASRLGGTDTQYF
CDR3 DNA: TGTGCCAGCAGGCTGGGTGGTACAGATACGCAGTATTTT
V gene: TRBV2
J gene: TRBJ2-3
D gene: -
clone size: -

CDR3 protein: CASSPGTFPNEKLFF
CDR3 DNA: TGTGCCAGCAGCCCCGGGACATTCCCTAATGAAAAACTGTTTTTT
V gene: TRBV6-6
J gene: TRBJ1-4
D gene: -
clone size: -

CDR3 protein: CASSERGGRVTGELFF
CDR3 DNA: TGTGCCAGCAGTGAAAGAGGCGGGCGCGTCACCGGGGAGCTGTTTTTT
V gene: TRBV6-1
J gene: TRBJ2-2
D gene: -
clone size: -

CDR3 protein: CASSSRWDYGYTF
CDR3 DNA: TGTGCCAGCAGCTCCAGATGGGACTATGGCTACACCTTC
V gene: TRBV7-2
J gene: TRBJ1-2
D gene: -
clone size: -

CDR3 protein: CASSFRDSQETQYF
CDR3 DNA: TGTGCCAGCAGCTTCCGGGACTCACAAGAGACCCAGTACTTC
V gene: TRBV7-9
J gene: TRBJ2-5
D gene: -
clone size: -

CDR3 protein: CASSRPREDRTYEQYF
CDR3 DNA: TGCGCCAGCAGCCGGCCCAGGGAGGACCGTACCTACGAGCAGTACTTC
V gene: TRBV4-3
J gene: TRBJ2-7
D gene: -
clone size: once

CDR3 protein: CASSLGASGQETQYF
CDR3 DNA: TGTGCTAGCAGCTTAGGAGCTAGCGGGCAAGAGACCCAGTACTTC
V gene: TRBV7-7
J gene: TRBJ2-5
D gene: TRBD2
clone size: -

CDR3 protein: CASSRTGEYYGYTF
CDR3 DNA: TGTGCCAGCAGTAGGACAGGGGAATACTATGGCTACACCTTC
V gene: TRBV6-5
J gene: TRBJ1-2
D gene: TRBD1
clone size: once

CDR3 protein: CASGLLVGEGEQFF
CDR3 DNA: TGTGCTAGTGGTTTGTTGGTGGGTGAGGGTGAGCAGTTCTTC
V gene: TRBV12-5
J gene: TRBJ2-1
D gene: -
clone size: -

CDR3 protein: CSVEEMAGDTEAFF
CDR3 DNA: TGCAGCGTTGAAGAAATGGCGGGGGACACTGAAGCTTTCTTT
V gene: TRBV29-1
J gene: TRBJ1-1
D gene: -
clone size: -

CDR3 protein: CASSLALQGMRGYTF
CDR3 DNA: TGTGCCAGCAGCTTAGCGCTACAGGGGATGCGTGGCTACACCTTC
V gene: TRBV7-2
J gene: TRBJ1-2
D gene: TRBD1
clone size: -

CDR3 protein: CASSLGRTTTGELFF
CDR3 DNA: TGTGCCAGCAGCTTAGGTCGGACAACCACCGGGGAGCTGTTTTTT
V gene: TRBV7-2
J gene: TRBJ2-2
D gene: -
clone size: few

CDR3 protein: CALLSGAYEQYF
CDR3 DNA: TGTGCCTTGCTTAGCGGAGCCTACGAGCAGTACTTC
V gene: TRBV30
J gene: TRBJ2-7
D gene: -
clone size: few

CDR3 protein: CASRHSGTGIYEQYF
CDR3 DNA: TGTGCCAGCAGACACTCCGGGACAGGGATCTACGAGCAGTACTTC
V gene: TRBV27
J gene: TRBJ2-7
D gene: TRBD1
clone size: -

CDR3 protein: CASSRRGGRTSETQYF
CDR3 DNA: TGTGCCAGCAGCCGCCGAGGGGGGAGGACTTCGGAGACCCAGTACTTC
V gene: TRBV27
J gene: TRBJ2-5
D gene: -
clone size: -

CDR3 protein: CASSFGRGLNQPQHF
CDR3 DNA: TGTGCCAGCAGCTTCGGCAGGGGCCTTAATCAGCCCCAGCATTTT
V gene: TRBV7-8
J gene: TRBJ1-5
D gene: -
clone size: -

CDR3 protein: CASSSRLAGRQETQYF
CDR3 DNA: TGTGCCAGTAGTTCCCGACTAGCGGGGCGCCAAGAGACCCAGTACTTC
V gene: TRBV19
J gene: TRBJ2-5
D gene: TRBD2
clone size: -

CDR3 protein: CAWSPGRDYGYTF
CDR3 DNA: TGTGCCTGGAGTCCCGGCAGAGACTATGGCTACACCTTC
V gene: TRBV30
J gene: TRBJ1-2
D gene: -
clone size: -

CDR3 protein: CASSLSTEGTEKLFF
CDR3 DNA: TGTGCCAGCAGCTTATCGACGGAGGGTACGGAAAAACTGTTTTTT
V gene: TRBV11-2
J gene: TRBJ1-4
D gene: -
clone size: -

CDR3 protein: CASIFGNTIYF
CDR3 DNA: TGTGCCAGCATTTTTGGAAACACCATATATTTT
V gene: TRBV7-9
J gene: TRBJ1-3
D gene: -
clone size: -